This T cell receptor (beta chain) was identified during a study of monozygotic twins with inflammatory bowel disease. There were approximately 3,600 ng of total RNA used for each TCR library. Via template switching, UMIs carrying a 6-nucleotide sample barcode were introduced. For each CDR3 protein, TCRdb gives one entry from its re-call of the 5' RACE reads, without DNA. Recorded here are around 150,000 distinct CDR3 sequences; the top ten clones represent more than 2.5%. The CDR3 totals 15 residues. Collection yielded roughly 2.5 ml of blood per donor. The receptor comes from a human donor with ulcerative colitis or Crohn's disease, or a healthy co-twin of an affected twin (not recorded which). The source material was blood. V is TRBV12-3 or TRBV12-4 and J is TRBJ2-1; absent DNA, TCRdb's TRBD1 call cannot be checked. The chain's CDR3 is CASSLRDSSYNEQFF.